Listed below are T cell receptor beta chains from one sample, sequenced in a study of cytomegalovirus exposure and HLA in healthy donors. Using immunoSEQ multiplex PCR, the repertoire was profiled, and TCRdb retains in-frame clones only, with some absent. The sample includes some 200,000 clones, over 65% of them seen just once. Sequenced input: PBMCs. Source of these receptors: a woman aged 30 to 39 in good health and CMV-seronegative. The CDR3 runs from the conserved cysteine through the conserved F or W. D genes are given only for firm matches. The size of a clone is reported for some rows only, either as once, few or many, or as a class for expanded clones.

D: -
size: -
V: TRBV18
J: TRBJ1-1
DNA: TGTGCCAGCTCCCTCCTCCAAGGGGAAACTGAAGCTTTCTTT
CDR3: CASSLLQGETEAFF

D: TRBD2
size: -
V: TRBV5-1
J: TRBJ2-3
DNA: TGCGCCACCAGTCCGGGGAGGGCTAGCACAGATACGCAGTATTTT
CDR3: CATSPGRASTDTQYF

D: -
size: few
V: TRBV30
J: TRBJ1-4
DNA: TGTGCCTGGAGCCAGGGGAATGCTAATGAAAAACTGTTTTTT
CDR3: CAWSQGNANEKLFF

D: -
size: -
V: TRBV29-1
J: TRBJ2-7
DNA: TGCAGCGCGGGGAGTAGCGGAACCTACGAGCAGTACTTC
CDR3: CSAGSSGTYEQYF

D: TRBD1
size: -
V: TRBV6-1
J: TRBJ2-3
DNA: TGTGCCAGCAGTTTTTACAGGGGGCTAACAGATACGCAGTATTTT
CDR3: CASSFYRGLTDTQYF

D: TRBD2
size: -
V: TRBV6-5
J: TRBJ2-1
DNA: TGTGGGAGCGGGAGGACTTACAATGAGCAGTTCTTC
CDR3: CGSGRTYNEQFF

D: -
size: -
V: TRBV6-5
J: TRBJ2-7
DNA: TGTGCCAGCGGGCCAGGGGCGAAGCAGTACTTC
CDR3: CASGPGAKQYF

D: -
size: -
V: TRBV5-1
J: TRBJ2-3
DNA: TGCGCCAGCAGGAGGGAGTCGGATACGCAGTATTTT
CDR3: CASRRESDTQYF

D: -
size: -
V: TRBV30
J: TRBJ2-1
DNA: TGTGCCTGGGACTTTAGCTCCTACAATGAGCAGTTCTTC
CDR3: CAWDFSSYNEQFF

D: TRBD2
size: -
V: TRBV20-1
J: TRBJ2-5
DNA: TGCAGTGAGCGGGAGGGAGAGACCCAGTACTTC
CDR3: CSEREGETQYF

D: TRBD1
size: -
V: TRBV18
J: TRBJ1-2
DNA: TGTGCCAGCTCACCACAAACGACAGGGACCGATGGCTACACCTTC
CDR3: CASSPQTTGTDGYTF

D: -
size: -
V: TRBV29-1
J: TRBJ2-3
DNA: TGCAGCGTTGATAATAGCGCAGATACGCAGTATTTT
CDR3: CSVDNSADTQYF

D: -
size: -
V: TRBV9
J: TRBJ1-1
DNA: TGTGCCAGCAGCGTAGATGGGACACCCAAAGCTTTCTTT
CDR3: CASSVDGTPKAFF

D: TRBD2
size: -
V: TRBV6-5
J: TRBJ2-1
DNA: TGTGCCAGCAGTTACACGACTAGCGGGTACAATGAGCAGTTCTTC
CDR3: CASSYTTSGYNEQFF

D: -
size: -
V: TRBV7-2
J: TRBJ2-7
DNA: TGTGCCAGCAGCCGCAACACAGGTCGGGCCTCCTACGAGCAGTACTTC
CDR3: CASSRNTGRASYEQYF

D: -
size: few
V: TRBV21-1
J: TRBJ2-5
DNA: TGTGCCAGCAGCAAGTTAGCGGAGAAAGAGACCCAGTACTTC
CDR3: CASSKLAEKETQYF

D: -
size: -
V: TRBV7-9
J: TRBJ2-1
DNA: TGTGCCAGCAGCCCACCGACAGGCGGTGGTTACAATGAGCAGTTCTTC
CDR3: CASSPPTGGGYNEQFF

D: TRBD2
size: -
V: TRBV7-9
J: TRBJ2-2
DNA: TGTGCCAGCAGCTTAGAAATTAGCGGGGCCGGGGAGCTGTTTTTT
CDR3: CASSLEISGAGELFF

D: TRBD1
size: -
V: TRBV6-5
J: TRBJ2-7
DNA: TGTGCCAGCAGTTACACCGGGACAGACTACGAGCAGTACTTC
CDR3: CASSYTGTDYEQYF

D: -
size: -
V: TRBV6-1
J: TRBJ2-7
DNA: TGTGCCAGCACCAGGGGACTACGAGACTACGAGCAGTACTTC
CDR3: CASTRGLRDYEQYF

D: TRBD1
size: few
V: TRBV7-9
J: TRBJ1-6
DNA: TGTGCCTCAAGGCAGGGGGCGCGGAATTCACCCCTCCACTTT
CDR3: CASRQGARNSPLHF

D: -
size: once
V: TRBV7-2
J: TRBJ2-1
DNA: TGTGCCAGCAGCCTTCTTGCGGTAAGCTCCTACAATGAGCAGTTCTTC
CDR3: CASSLLAVSSYNEQFF

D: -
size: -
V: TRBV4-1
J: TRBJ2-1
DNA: TGCGCCAGCAGAGTCTCCCCGGGACAAACCCACAATGAGCAGTTCTTC
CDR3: CASRVSPGQTHNEQFF

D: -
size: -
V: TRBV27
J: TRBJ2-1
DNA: TGTGCCAGCAGTTTATCGGAGGGGCCTTACAATGAGCAGTTCTTC
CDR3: CASSLSEGPYNEQFF

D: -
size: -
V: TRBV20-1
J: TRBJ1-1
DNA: TGCAGTGCTAGGTCAGGTTTTGCTTTCTTT
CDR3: CSARSGFAFF

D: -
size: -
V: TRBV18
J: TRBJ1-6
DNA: TGTGCCAGCTCACCACGTATAAACTCCTATAATTCACCCCTCCACTTT
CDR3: CASSPRINSYNSPLHF

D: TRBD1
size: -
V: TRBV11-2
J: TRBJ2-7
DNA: TGTGCCAGCAGATACGGGACAGGGCTTTCCTACGAGCAGTACTTC
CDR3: CASRYGTGLSYEQYF

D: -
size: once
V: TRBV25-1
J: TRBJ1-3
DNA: TGTGCCAGCAACAGGGAAGGAAACACCATATATTTT
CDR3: CASNREGNTIYF

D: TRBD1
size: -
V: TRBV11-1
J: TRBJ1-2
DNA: TGTGCCAGCAGCTCCTTCGCGGGGACAGGGGGCTATTATGGCTACACCTTC
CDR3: CASSSFAGTGGYYGYTF

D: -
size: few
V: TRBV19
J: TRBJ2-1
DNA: TGTGCCAGCCACCAGGCGTATGGGGCGATAAATGAGCAGTTCTTC
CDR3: CASHQAYGAINEQFF

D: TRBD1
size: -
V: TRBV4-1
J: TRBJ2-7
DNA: TGCGCCAGCACCCGAACCCTGGGGACAGGGTTCACCTACGAGCAGTACTTC
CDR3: CASTRTLGTGFTYEQYF

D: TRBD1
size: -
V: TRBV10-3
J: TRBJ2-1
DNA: TGTGCCATCAGTGGGACAGGTTACAATGAGCAGTTCTTC
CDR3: CAISGTGYNEQFF

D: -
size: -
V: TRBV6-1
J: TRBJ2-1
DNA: TGTGCCAGCTCAGAGGGGACTCACAATGAGCAGTTCTTC
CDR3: CASSEGTHNEQFF

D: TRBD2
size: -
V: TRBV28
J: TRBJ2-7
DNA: TGTGCCAGCAGTGATAGCGGGAGGCCTCCTTCCTACGAGCAGTACTTC
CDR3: CASSDSGRPPSYEQYF

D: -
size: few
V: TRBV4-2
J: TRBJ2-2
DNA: TGTGCCAGCAGCCAAGCCGACAGCACCGGGGAGCTGTTTTTT
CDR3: CASSQADSTGELFF

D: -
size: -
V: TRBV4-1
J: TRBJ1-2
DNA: TGCGCCAGCAGCCAAGAAATAGGCGGCCCTGGCTACACCTTC
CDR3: CASSQEIGGPGYTF

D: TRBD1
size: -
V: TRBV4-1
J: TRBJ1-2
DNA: TGCGCCAGCAGCCAAGTCACAGGGGGCGGCTATGGCTACACCTTC
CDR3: CASSQVTGGGYGYTF

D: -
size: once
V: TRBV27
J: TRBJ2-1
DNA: TGTGCCAGCAGTTTAGAGGGGGTGTACAATGAGCAGTTCTTC
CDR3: CASSLEGVYNEQFF

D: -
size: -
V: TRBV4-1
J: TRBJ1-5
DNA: TGCGCCAGCAGCGCACCAGGGAATCAGCCCCAGCATTTT
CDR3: CASSAPGNQPQHF

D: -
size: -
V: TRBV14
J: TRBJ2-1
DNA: TGTGCCAGCAGCCGAACCCTAGGACGGGCGGGGAATGAGCAGTTCTTC
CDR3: CASSRTLGRAGNEQFF

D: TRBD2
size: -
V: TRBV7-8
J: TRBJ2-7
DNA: TGTGCCAGCAGCTTAGCTAGCGGGGGTCCCTACGAGCAGTACTTC
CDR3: CASSLASGGPYEQYF

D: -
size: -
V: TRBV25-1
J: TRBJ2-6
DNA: TGTGCCAGCTCCCTCAGCTCTGGGGCCAACGTCCTGACTTTC
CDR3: CASSLSSGANVLTF

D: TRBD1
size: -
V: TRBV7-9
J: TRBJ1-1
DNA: TGTTCCAGCAGCTTGACGACAGGGGCGGCTTTCTTT
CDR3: CSSSLTTGAAFF

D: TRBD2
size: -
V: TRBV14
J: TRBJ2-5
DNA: TGTGCCAGCAGCCCCTGGACTAGCGGGAGATTGTACCAAGAGACCCAGTACTTC
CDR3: CASSPWTSGRLYQETQYF

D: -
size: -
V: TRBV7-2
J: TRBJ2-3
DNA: TGTGCCAGCAGCTTAGGTCCGGGAGATACGCAGTATTTT
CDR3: CASSLGPGDTQYF

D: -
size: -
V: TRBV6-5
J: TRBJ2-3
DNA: TGTGCCAGCAGTTACACAGGGTCCCAACCCACAGATACGCAGTATTTT
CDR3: CASSYTGSQPTDTQYF

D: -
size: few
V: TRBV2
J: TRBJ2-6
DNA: TGTGCCAGCATTAGTCCCTCTGGGGCCAACGTCCTGACTTTC
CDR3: CASISPSGANVLTF

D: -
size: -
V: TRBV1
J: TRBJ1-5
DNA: TGCACCAGCAGCGCCCAACAGGGGACCCGTAATCAGCCCCAGCATTTT
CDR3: CTSSAQQGTRNQPQHF

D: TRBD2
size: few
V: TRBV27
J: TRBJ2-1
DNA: TGTGCCAGCTGGCTAGCGGGAGCTTACCATGAGCAGTTCTTC
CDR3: CASWLAGAYHEQFF

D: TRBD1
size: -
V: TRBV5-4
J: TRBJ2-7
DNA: TGTGCCACCACGATCGGGACAGAGCTGAGCGAGCAGTACTTC
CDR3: CATTIGTELSEQYF

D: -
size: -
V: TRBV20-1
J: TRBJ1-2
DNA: TGCAGTGCTAGGGGCCATGGCTACACCTTC
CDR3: CSARGHGYTF

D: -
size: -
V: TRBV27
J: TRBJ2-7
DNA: TGTGCCAGCAGTGAGAATCCCTACGAGCAGTACTTC
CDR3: CASSENPYEQYF